A selection of T cell receptor beta chains follows, all from one sample in a study of patients and donors after allogeneic stem cell transplantation. TCRdb itself ran the RT-PCR reads through MiXCR, one entry per CDR3 protein. The sample includes roughly 960,000 distinct CDR3 sequences, more than 15% of them seen just once. The sequenced material came from blood, either unsorted or a sorted T cell fraction (not recorded which). The receptors stem from a human donor who was either an allogeneic HSCT recipient or a stem cell or donor lymphocyte infusion donor (not recorded which). It is not recorded whose cells these are; they may come from a transplant donor. Both conserved end residues are part of each CDR3. D genes are given only for firm matches. Only part of the rows carry a size: once, few, many, or a class if the clone is expanded.

TRBV19	NA	TRBJ2-2	NA	CASSISGSGELFF	TGTGCCAGTAGTATTTCAGGGTCCGGGGAGCTGTTTTTT
TRBV20-1	NA	TRBJ2-5	TRBD2	CSAPPGLASIRETQYF	TGCAGTGCCCCCCCAGGACTAGCGAGTATTCGAGAGACCCAGTACTTC
TRBV12-3/TRBV12-4	NA	TRBJ2-3	TRBD2	CASSLRTSGAPDTQYF	TGTGCCAGCAGTCTCCGGACTAGCGGGGCCCCAGATACGCAGTATTTT
TRBV27	NA	TRBJ2-5	TRBD1	CASSPRTGMWETQYF	TGTGCCAGCAGTCCCCGGACAGGGATGTGGGAGACCCAGTACTTC
TRBV12-3/TRBV12-4	many	TRBJ1-1	NA	CASSLVQVGWAFF	TGTGCCAGCAGTTTAGTCCAGGTTGGATGGGCTTTCTTT
TRBV4-1	NA	TRBJ2-3	NA	CASSGVYGTDTQYF	TGCGCCAGCAGCGGGGTCTATGGCACAGATACGCAGTATTTT
TRBV20-1	NA	TRBJ1-1	NA	CSAEWMAEAFF	TGCAGTGCGGAGTGGATGGCTGAAGCTTTCTTT
TRBV7-3	NA	TRBJ2-2	NA	CASSLTSAGGKGELFF	TGTGCCAGCAGCTTAACCTCGGCAGGGGGGAAGGGGGAGCTGTTTTTT
TRBV9	NA	TRBJ2-7	NA	CASSSDAYEQYF	TGTGCCAGCAGCTCGGACGCCTACGAGCAGTACTTC
TRBV12-3/TRBV12-4	few	TRBJ1-4	TRBD1	CASSHYTGGIREKLFF	TGTGCCAGCAGTCACTATACAGGGGGCATACGGGAAAAACTGTTTTTT
TRBV7-3	NA	TRBJ2-2	NA	CASSPYGQNTGELFF	TGTGCCAGCAGCCCCTACGGGCAGAACACCGGGGAGCTGTTTTTT
TRBV4-1	few	TRBJ1-1	NA	CASSQDVYTEAFF	TGCGCCAGCAGCCAAGATGTCTACACTGAAGCTTTCTTT
TRBV29-1	many	TRBJ2-7	TRBD2	CSVSAGVESLEQYF	TGCAGCGTTTCGGCGGGAGTAGAAAGTCTCGAGCAGTACTTC
TRBV4-3	few	TRBJ2-5	TRBD1	CASSQVGARQGQETQYF	TGCGCCAGCAGCCAGGTCGGGGCCAGACAGGGCCAAGAGACCCAGTACTTC
TRBV5-1	NA	TRBJ1-1	TRBD1	CASSANRGRVDTEAFF	TGCGCCAGCAGCGCGAACAGGGGGCGCGTGGACACTGAAGCTTTCTTT
TRBV6-1	NA	TRBJ2-3	TRBD2	CASSGTSGDTQYF	TGTGCCAGCAGTGGGACTAGCGGAGATACGCAGTATTTT
TRBV5-4	NA	TRBJ2-1	NA	CASSSVSLTSYNEQFF	TGTGCCAGCAGCTCGGTCTCCCTTACTTCCTACAATGAGCAGTTCTTC
TRBV3-1	NA	TRBJ1-1	NA	CASSQDPGGRNTEAFF	TGTGCCAGCAGCCAAGACCCGGGGGGCAGGAACACTGAAGCTTTCTTT
TRBV6-1	NA	TRBJ1-5	NA	CASRRGTINQPQHF	TGTGCCAGCCGGAGGGGTACTATCAATCAGCCCCAGCATTTT
TRBV30	few	TRBJ2-5	NA	CAWSPGRGAETQYF	TGTGCCTGGAGCCCGGGCCGTGGTGCCGAGACCCAGTACTTC
TRBV5-4	NA	TRBJ2-7	TRBD1	CASSSGQGVAGLYEQYF	TGTGCCAGCAGCTCCGGACAGGGGGTAGCGGGTCTCTACGAGCAGTACTTC
TRBV20-1	NA	TRBJ1-5	NA	CSAIQGRSNQPQHF	TGCAGTGCTATACAAGGGAGAAGCAATCAGCCCCAGCATTTT
TRBV2	NA	TRBJ2-7	TRBD2	CASSRESPGLAYEQYF	TGTGCCAGCAGTCGAGAGTCCCCGGGACTAGCTTACGAGCAGTACTTC
TRBV7-8	NA	TRBJ1-2	NA	CASSLTPDYGYTF	TGTGCCAGCAGCTTAACTCCGGACTATGGCTACACCTTC
TRBV5-1	NA	TRBJ2-1	TRBD2	CASSLETSGGASYNEQFF	TGCGCCAGCAGCTTGGAAACTAGCGGGGGGGCGTCCTACAATGAGCAGTTCTTC
TRBV11-1	NA	TRBJ2-3	TRBD1	CASSLGGRGPSGTDTQYF	TGTGCCAGCAGCTTAGGTGGCAGGGGGCCGAGTGGCACAGATACGCAGTATTTT
TRBV14	NA	TRBJ2-3	NA	CASSLGHNQYF	TGTGCCAGCAGCCTGGGACATAATCAGTATTTT
TRBV20-1	once	TRBJ2-3	NA	CSAGEGTDTQYF	TGCAGTGCTGGCGAGGGCACAGATACGCAGTATTTT
TRBV12-3/TRBV12-4	NA	TRBJ1-1	NA	CASTVRGGTEAFF	TGTGCCAGCACCGTTAGGGGGGGCACTGAAGCTTTCTTT
TRBV12-3/TRBV12-4	many	TRBJ2-3	NA	CASSGRDAEWTDTQYF	TGTGCCAGCAGTGGCCGGGACGCTGAGTGGACAGATACGCAGTATTTT
TRBV12-3/TRBV12-4	many	TRBJ2-3	NA	CASSTGLPTDTQYF	TGTGCCAGCAGTACCGGGCTACCGACGGATACGCAGTATTTT